This entry features one T cell receptor (beta chain) sequence. Arm-PCR of CDR3 regions and iRepertoire HTBI primers were used to build TCR beta libraries. TCRdb independently ran MiXCR on the multiplex PCR reads; one entry per CDR3 protein. This sample has 400,000 to 450,000 distinct CDR3 sequences, with under 15% found just once. The data are from a study of regulatory T cells in long-lasting Graves disease. The time point was: newly diagnosed GD, antithyroid drugs for less than 3 months. The authors made the TCR library using RNA they extracted from PBMCs. The CDR3 loop spans 13 amino acids. V shed 1 base and J shed 6 bases, with 10 bases lying between them. Germline CDR1 reads DFQATT; CDR2 reads SNEGSKA (reference sequence). Separately, the same data were catalogued under a study of T cells in Graves' hyperthyroidism and ophthalmopathy.

This material consisted of peripheral blood mononuclear cells (PBMCs), taken at new diagnosis, from a patient treated with antithyroid drugs. The chain carries TRBV20-1 and TRBJ1-3; possibly TRBD1 for D (5 bases). The clonotype was recovered from a woman in her twenties or thirties with Graves disease. CDR3 nucleotides: TGCAGTGCTAGAGCGGCAGGGTTAAACACCATATATTTT. Translation gives CSARAAGLNTIYF.